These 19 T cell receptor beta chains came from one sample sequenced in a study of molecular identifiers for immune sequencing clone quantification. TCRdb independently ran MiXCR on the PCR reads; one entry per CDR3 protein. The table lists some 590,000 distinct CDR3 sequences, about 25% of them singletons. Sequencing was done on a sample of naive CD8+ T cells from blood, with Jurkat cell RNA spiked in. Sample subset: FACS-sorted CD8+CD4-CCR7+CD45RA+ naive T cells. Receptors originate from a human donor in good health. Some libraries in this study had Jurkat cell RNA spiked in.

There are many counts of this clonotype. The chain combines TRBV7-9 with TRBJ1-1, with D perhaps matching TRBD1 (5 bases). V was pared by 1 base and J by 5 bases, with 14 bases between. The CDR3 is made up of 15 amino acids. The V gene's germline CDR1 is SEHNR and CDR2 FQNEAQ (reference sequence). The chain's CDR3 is CASSLVQGGWTEAFF. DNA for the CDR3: TGTGCCAGCAGCTTAGTCCAGGGTGGGTGGACTGAAGCTTTCTTT. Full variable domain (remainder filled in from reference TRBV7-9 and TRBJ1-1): DTGVSQNPRHKITKRGQNVTFRCDPISEHNRLYWYRQTLGQGPEFLTYFQNEAQLEKSRLLSDRFSAERPKGSFSTLEIQRTEQGDSAMYLCASSLVQGGWTEAFFGQGTRLTVV.

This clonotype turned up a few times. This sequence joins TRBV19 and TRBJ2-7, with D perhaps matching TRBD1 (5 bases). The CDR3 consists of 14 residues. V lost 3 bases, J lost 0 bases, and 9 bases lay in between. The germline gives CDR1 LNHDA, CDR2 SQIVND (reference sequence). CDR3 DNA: TGTGCCAGTAGTATTCAGGGATTCTCCTACGAGCAGTACTTC. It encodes CASSIQGFSYEQYF. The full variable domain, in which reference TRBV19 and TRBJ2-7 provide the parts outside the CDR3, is DGGITQSPKYLFRKEGQNVTLSCEQNLNHDAMYWYRQDPGQGLRLIYYSQIVNDFQKGDIAEGYSVSREKKESFPLTVTSAQKNPTAFYLCASSIQGFSYEQYFGPGTRLTVT.

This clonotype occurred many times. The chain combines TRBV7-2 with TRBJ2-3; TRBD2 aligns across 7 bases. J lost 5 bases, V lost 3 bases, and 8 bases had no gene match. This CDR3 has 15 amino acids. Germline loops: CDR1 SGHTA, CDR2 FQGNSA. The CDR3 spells CASSFSGLKGDTQYF. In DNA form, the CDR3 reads TGTGCCAGCAGCTTTAGCGGGCTAAAGGGAGATACGCAGTATTTT. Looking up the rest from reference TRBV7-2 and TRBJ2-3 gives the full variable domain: GAGVSQSPSNKVTEKGKDVELRCDPISGHTALYWYRQSLGQGLEFLIYFQGNSAPDKSGLPSDRFSAERTGGSVSTLTIQRTQQEDSAVYLCASSFSGLKGDTQYFGPGTRLTVL.

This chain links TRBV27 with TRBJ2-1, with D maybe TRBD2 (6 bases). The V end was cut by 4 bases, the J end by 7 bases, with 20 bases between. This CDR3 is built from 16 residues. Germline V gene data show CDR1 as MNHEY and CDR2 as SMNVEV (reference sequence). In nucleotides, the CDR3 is TGTGCCAGCAGTTCCCGAGGGGTGCTAGCGAGAAATGAGCAGTTCTTC. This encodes CASSSRGVLARNEQFF.

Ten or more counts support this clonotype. CDR3 DNA: TGTGCCATCAGTGAAGGGATCTACGAGCAGTACTTC. As protein: CAISEGIYEQYF. The rearrangement uses TRBV10-3 and TRBJ2-7, with D uncertain. CDR3 length: 12 amino acids. Germline V CDR1 and CDR2: ENHRY, SYGVKD. V lost 3 bases to trimming and J lost 3 bases, with 6 bases between them.

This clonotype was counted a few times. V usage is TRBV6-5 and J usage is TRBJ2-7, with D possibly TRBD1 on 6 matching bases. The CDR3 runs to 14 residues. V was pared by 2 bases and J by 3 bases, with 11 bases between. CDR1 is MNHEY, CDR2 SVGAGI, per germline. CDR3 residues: CASSYATGFYEQYF. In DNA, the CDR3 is TGTGCCAGCAGTTACGCCACAGGGTTCTACGAGCAGTACTTC.

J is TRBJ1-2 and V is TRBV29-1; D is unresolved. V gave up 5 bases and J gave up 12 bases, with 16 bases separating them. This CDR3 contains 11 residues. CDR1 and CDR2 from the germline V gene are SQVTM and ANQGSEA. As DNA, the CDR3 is TGCAGCGTTATGATTTCGGGAGGCCACACCTTC. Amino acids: CSVMISGGHTF.

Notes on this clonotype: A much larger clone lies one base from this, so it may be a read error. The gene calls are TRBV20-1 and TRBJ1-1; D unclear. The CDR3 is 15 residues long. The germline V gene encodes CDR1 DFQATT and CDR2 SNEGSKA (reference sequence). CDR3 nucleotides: TGCGGTGCTAGCGCCCTTCGGATGGACAACACTGAAGCTTTCTTT. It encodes CGASALRMDNTEAFF.

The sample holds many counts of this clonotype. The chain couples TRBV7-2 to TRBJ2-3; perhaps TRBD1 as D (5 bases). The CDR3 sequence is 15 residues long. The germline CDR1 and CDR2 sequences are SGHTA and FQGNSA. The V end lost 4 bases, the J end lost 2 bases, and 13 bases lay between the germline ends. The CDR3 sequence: CASSYSAGYTDTQYF. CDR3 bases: TGTGCCAGCAGCTACTCTGCAGGGTACACAGATACGCAGTATTTT.

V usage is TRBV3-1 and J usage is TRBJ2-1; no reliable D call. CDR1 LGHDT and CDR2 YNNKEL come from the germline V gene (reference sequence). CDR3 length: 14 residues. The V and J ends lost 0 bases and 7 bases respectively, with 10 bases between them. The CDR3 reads CASSQDLGWNEQFF. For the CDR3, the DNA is TGTGCCAGCAGCCAAGATCTGGGGTGGAATGAGCAGTTCTTC.

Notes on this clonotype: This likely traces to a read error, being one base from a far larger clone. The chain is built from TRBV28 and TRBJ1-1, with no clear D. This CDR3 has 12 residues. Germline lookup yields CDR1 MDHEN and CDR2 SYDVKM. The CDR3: CASSARNTVAFF. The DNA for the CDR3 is TGTGCCAGCAGTGCGAGAAACACTGTAGCTTTCTTT. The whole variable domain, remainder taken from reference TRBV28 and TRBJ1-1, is DVKVTQSSRYLVKRTGEKVFLECVQDMDHENMFWYRQDPGLGLRLIYFSYDVKMKEKGDIPEGYSVSREKKERFSLILESASTNQTSMYLCASSARNTVAFFGQGTRLTVV.

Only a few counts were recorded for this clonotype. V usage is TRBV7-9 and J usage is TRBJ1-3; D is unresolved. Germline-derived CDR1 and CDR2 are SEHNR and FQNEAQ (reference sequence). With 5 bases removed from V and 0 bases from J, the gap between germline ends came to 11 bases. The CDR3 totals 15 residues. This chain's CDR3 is CASSPPVSSGNTIYF. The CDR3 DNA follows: TGTGCCAGCAGCCCGCCTGTGAGCTCTGGAAACACCATATATTTT.

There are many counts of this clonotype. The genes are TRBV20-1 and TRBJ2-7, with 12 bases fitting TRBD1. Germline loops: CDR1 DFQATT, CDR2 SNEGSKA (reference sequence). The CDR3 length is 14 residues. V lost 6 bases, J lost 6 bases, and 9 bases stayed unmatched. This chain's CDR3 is CSAQTGTGGSEQYF. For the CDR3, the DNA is TGCAGTGCCCAGACCGGGACAGGGGGCTCCGAGCAGTACTTC.

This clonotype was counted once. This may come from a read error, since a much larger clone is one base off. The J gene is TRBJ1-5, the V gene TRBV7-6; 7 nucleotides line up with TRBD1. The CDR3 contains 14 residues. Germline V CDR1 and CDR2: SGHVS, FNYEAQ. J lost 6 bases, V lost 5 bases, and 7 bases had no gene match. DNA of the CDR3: TGTGCCAGCAGCGGAGAGACAGGGTTTCAGCCCCAGCATTTT. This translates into CASSGETGFQPQHF. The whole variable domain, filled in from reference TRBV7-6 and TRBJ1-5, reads GAGVSQSPRYKVTKRGQDVALRCDPISGHVSLYWYRQALGQGPEFLTYFNYEAQQDKSGLPNDRFSAERPEGSISTLTIQRTEQRDSAMYRCASSGETGFQPQHFGDGTRLSIL.

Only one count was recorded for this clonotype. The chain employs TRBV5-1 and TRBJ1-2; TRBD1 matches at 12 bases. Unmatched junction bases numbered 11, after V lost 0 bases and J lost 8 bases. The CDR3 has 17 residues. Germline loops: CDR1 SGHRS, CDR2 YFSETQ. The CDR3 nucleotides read TGCGCCAGCAGCTTGGAGCCCCCCGGGACAGGGGGCGAAGGCTACACCTTC. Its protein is CASSLEPPGTGGEGYTF.

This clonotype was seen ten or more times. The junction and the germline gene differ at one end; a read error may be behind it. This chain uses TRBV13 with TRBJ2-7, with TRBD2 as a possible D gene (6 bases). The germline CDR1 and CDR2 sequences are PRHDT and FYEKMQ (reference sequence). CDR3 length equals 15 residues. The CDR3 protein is CASSSGAGGPYEQWF. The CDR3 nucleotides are TGTGCCAGCAGCTCCGGTGCCGGGGGTCCTTACGAGCAGTGGTTC.

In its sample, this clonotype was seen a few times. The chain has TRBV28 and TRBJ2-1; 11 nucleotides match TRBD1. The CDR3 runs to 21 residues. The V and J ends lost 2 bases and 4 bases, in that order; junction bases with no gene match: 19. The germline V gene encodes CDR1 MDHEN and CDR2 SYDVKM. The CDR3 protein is CASSLPRTGGGGSGLYNEQFF. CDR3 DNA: TGTGCCAGCAGTTTACCCCGGACAGGGGGCGGTGGTAGCGGGCTGTACAATGAGCAGTTCTTC. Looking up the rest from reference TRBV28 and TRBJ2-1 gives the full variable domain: DVKVTQSSRYLVKRTGEKVFLECVQDMDHENMFWYRQDPGLGLRLIYFSYDVKMKEKGDIPEGYSVSREKKERFSLILESASTNQTSMYLCASSLPRTGGGGSGLYNEQFFGPGTRLTVL.

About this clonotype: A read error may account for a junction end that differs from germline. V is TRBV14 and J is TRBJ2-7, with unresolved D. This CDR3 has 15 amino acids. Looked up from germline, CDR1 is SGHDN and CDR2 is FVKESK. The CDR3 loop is CASSPAWVSSSEQSF. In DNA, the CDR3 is TGTGCCAGCAGCCCAGCCTGGGTTAGCTCCTCCGAGCAGTCCTTC.

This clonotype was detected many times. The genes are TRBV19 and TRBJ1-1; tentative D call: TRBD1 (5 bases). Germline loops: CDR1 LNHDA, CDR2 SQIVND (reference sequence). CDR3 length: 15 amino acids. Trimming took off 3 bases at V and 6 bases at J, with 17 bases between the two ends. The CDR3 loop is CASSILWGGVAEAFF. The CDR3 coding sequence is TGTGCCAGTAGTATCCTTTGGGGGGGGGTCGCTGAAGCTTTCTTT.